Shown below are 5 T cell receptor beta chains from a single sample sequenced in a study of T cells in Graves' hyperthyroidism and ophthalmopathy. RNA transcripts provided the source from which TCR beta CDR3 regions were amplified. The TCR CDR3 first-round RT-PCR relied on the HTBI primer set. One entry per CDR3 protein, called by TCRdb with MiXCR from the multiplex PCR reads. The sample includes hundreds of thousands of distinct CDR3 sequences, roughly 15% of them seen just once. Sample: blood. The receptors here all came from a woman under 30 with Graves' hyperthyroidism.

This clonotype was picked up many times. V gene TRBV5-1 combines with J gene TRBJ1-5; D possibly corresponds to TRBD1 (6 bases). The ends were cut back, 2 bases at V and 7 bases at J, with 16 bases in the middle. Looked up from germline, CDR1 is SGHRS and CDR2 is YFSETQ. This CDR3 region has 15 residues. The CDR3 DNA reads TGCGCCAGCAGCTTACTACCGGGACAAGGACAGCCCCAGCATTTT. Encoded protein: CASSLLPGQGQPQHF.

There are a few counts of this clonotype. The rearrangement joins TRBV7-9 to TRBJ2-6, with D possibly matching TRBD2 (6 bases). Germline CDR1 reads SEHNR; CDR2 reads FQNEAQ (reference sequence). V lost 5 bases and J 0 bases, leaving 11 bases between the germline ends. The CDR3 is 16 amino acids. The CDR3 coding sequence is TGTGCCAGCAGCGCCGGAGGGCTCTCTGGGGCCAACGTCCTGACTTTC. It yields the protein CASSAGGLSGANVLTF.

This clonotype was picked up a small number of times. V and J are TRBV10-3 and TRBJ1-2; 8 positions agree with TRBD1. This CDR3 has 13 amino acids. Germline V CDR1 and CDR2: ENHRY, SYGVKD. The trim removed 10 bases at V and 8 bases at J, leaving 12 bases unmatched. This CDR3 is CATNGGQVGGYTF. The CDR3 DNA reads TGTGCCACCAACGGGGGACAGGTTGGCGGCTACACCTTC.

The chain carries TRBV30 and TRBJ1-2; a possible D gene is TRBD1 (6 bases). V was clipped by 3 bases and J by 8 bases, with 13 bases between them. This CDR3 contains 12 residues. CDR1 is GTSNPN and CDR2 is SVGIG in the germline V gene (reference sequence). CDR3 DNA sequence: TGTGCCTGGAGGAGGGGGAACGGGGGCTACACCTTC. This gives the protein CAWRRGNGGYTF.

The chain joins TRBV12-3 or TRBV12-4 to TRBJ1-4; D ambiguous. Trimming removed 7 bases at V and 7 bases at J, with 16 bases between. The CDR3 totals 14 residues. CDR3 nucleotides: TGTGCCAGCACCGCGTACAGTACCTTTGAAAAACTGTTTTTT. Its translation is CASTAYSTFEKLFF.